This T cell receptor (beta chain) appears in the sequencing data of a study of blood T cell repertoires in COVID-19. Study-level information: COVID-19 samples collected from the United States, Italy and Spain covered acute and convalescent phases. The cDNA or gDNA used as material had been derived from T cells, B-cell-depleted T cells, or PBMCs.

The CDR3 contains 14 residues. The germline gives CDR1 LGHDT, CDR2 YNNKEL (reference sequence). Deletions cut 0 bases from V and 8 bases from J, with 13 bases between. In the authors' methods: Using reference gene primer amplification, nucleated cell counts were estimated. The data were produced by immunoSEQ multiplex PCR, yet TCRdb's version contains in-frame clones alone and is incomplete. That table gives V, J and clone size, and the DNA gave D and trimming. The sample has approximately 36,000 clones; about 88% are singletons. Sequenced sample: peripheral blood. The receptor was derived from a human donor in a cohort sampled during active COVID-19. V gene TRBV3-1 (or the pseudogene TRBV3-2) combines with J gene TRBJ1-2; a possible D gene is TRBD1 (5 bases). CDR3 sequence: CASSQDPGVRGYTF. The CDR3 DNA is TGTGCCAGCAGCCAAGATCCGGGGGTGAGAGGCTACACCTTC.